This T cell receptor (beta chain) derives from a study of blood T cell repertoires in COVID-19. About the research overall: COVID-19 samples, acute and convalescent, were from the United States, Italy and Spain. The cDNA or gDNA used as material had been derived from T cells, B-cell-depleted T cells, or PBMCs.

Original processing methods: Estimated nucleated cell counts came from reference gene primer amplification. Here immunoSEQ multiplex PCR was the method, and the copy in TCRdb shows in-frame clones only, minus some. That table supplies the V and J calls and clone size; D and trimming were determined from the DNA. The repertoire includes approximately 100,000 clones, approximately 84% of them detected once, and more than 9% sits in the top ten. Trimming shortened V by 6 bases and J by 8 bases, and 19 bases separated the two germline ends. This CDR3 region has 14 residues. Germline CDR1 LNHDA, CDR2 SQIVND (reference sequence).

The source is a man between 70 and 80 years old with acute or convalescent COVID-19. This chain uses TRBV19 with TRBJ1-2; possibly TRBD1 for D (5 bases). The sample was peripheral blood. CDR3 region: CASSHNSGGVGYTF. The DNA for the CDR3 is TGTGCCAGTAGCCACAATTCGGGGGGAGTCGGCTACACCTTC.